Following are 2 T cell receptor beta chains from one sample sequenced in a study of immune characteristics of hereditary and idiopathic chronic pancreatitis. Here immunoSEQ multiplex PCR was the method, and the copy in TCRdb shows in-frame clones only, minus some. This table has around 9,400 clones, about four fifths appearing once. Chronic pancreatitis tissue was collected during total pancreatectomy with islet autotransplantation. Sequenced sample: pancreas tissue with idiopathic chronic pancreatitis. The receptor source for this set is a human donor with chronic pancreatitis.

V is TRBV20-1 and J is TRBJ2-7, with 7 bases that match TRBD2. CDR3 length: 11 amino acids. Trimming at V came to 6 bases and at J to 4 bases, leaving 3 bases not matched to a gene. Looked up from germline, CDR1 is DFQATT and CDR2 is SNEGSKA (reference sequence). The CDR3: CSAGGEYEQYV. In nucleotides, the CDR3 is TGCAGTGCGGGAGGGGAGTACGAGCAGTACGTC.

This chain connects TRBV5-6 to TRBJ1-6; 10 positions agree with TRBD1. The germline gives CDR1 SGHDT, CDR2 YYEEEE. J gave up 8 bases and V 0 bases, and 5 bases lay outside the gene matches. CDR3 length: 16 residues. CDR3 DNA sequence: TGTGCCAGCAGCTTGGCGATGGGGACAGGGGATTCACCCCTCCACTTT. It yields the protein CASSLAMGTGDSPLHF. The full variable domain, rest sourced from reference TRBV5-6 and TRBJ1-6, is DAGVTQSPTHLIKTRGQQVTLRCSPKSGHDTVSWYQQALGQGPQFIFQYYEEEERQRGNFPDRFSGHQFPNYSSELNVNALLLGDSALYLCASSLAMGTGDSPLHFGNGTRLTVT.